These 22 T cell receptor beta chains came from one sample sequenced in a study of chemoradiotherapy in HPV16-positive cancers. This table comes from immunoSEQ multiplex PCR, and its TCRdb copy is limited to in-frame clones, with some not included. The data show several thousand clones, 60% to 85% seen once. This sample was gathered from a patient who underwent chemoradiotherapy. These receptor sequences come from a human donor with HPV-associated anogenital cancer.

This clone came up a few times. The V gene is TRBV7-9, the J gene TRBJ1-5, with D hard to call. V lost 1 base and J 6 bases, leaving 10 bases between the germline ends. The CDR3 loop spans 14 amino acids. Per germline, CDR1 SEHNR and CDR2 FQNEAQ (reference sequence). In DNA, the CDR3 is TGTGCCAGCAGCTTAGACAGCGACGTTCAGCCCCAGCATTTT. Its translation is CASSLDSDVQPQHF.

The V and J genes are TRBV7-2 and TRBJ1-5, with D unresolved. Germline V gene sequence: CDR1 SGHTA, CDR2 FQGNSA. The germline V and J ends were trimmed by 8 bases and 1 base, with 9 bases remaining between them. The CDR3 has 13 residues. The CDR3 loop is CASAAQSNQPQHF. The CDR3 nucleotides read TGTGCCAGCGCCGCCCAGAGCAATCAGCCCCAGCATTTT.

The CDR3 DNA reads as TGTGCCAACCGCCGGGACGGGGCCTACGAGCAGTACTTC. Translating gives CANRRDGAYEQYF. The V gene is TRBV6-1, the J gene TRBJ2-7; D is perhaps TRBD1 or TRBD2 (5 bases each). Per germline, CDR1 MNHNS and CDR2 SASEGT. The CDR3 covers 13 residues. Trimming removed 10 bases from V and 2 bases from J, with 15 bases in between.

CDR3 amino acids: CASSQDLRGTEAFF. The CDR3, as DNA: TGCGCCAGCAGCCAAGACTTGAGGGGCACTGAAGCTTTCTTT. The chain couples TRBV4-1 to TRBJ1-1; a possible D gene is TRBD1 (5 bases). Per the germline V gene, CDR1 is MGHRA and CDR2 is YSYEKL. V lost 0 bases and J lost 4, with 9 bases in between. This CDR3 is built from 14 residues.

The table lists this clone with a few counts. V is TRBV11-2 and J is TRBJ2-3, with 12 bases that match TRBD2. This CDR3 has 14 residues. Germline V CDR1 and CDR2: SGHAT, FQNNGV. V trimming: 9 bases; J trimming: 5 bases; junction bases outside the gene matches: 6. CDR3 residues: CASKLAGGGDTQYF. The DNA of the CDR3 is TGTGCCAGTAAACTAGCGGGGGGAGGAGATACGCAGTATTTT.

This chain uses TRBV28 with TRBJ2-5; TRBD1 matches at 10 bases. The germline CDR1 and CDR2 sequences are MDHEN and SYDVKM. V lost 6 bases and J lost 7; bases outside the gene matches: 11. This CDR3 spans 15 amino acids. CDR3 in DNA: TGTGCCAGCAGAACCGGGACAGGGGACCTGGGGACCCAGTACTTC. Translated: CASRTGTGDLGTQYF.

The genes are TRBV10-3 and TRBJ2-7; D gene uncertain. The germline V gene encodes CDR1 ENHRY and CDR2 SYGVKD. The CDR3 is made up of 11 amino acids. The V gene lost 6 bases and the J gene lost 6 bases, with 9 bases spanning the gap. CDR3: CAISVSSEQYF. In nucleotides, the CDR3 is TGTGCCATCAGCGTCTCCAGCGAGCAGTACTTC.

The chain uses TRBV2 and TRBJ2-7, with no clear D. The germline V gene has CDR1 SNHLY and CDR2 FYNNEI. The CDR3 has 15 residues. V lost 6 bases and J lost 2, with 17 bases in between. Here the CDR3 reads CASRPTRTSTYEQYF. For the CDR3, the DNA is TGTGCCAGCAGACCCACAAGGACCTCAACCTACGAGCAGTACTTC.

The chain uses TRBV9 and TRBJ2-1; D gene uncertain. V was pared by 7 bases and J by 5 bases, with 19 bases between. The CDR3 runs to 15 residues. Germline V gives CDR1 SGDLS, CDR2 YYNGEE. CDR3 protein: CASSRGPTPDNEQFF. The CDR3 DNA sequence: TGTGCCAGCTCCCGTGGGCCTACCCCAGACAATGAGCAGTTCTTC.

The V gene is TRBV5-1, the J gene TRBJ2-2, with D perhaps being TRBD1 or TRBD2 (5 bases each). Trimming pared 4 bases from V and 6 bases from J, leaving 10 bases between. CDR1 is SGHRS, CDR2 YFSETQ, per germline. The CDR3 is made up of 13 amino acids. The CDR3, as DNA: TGCGCCAGCAGCATGGGACGGGCCGGGGAGCTGTTTTTT. It codes for CASSMGRAGELFF.

V is TRBV6-1 and J is TRBJ1-1; 7 bases map to TRBD1. V was pared by 5 bases and J by 5 bases, with 5 bases of the junction left unmatched. CDR1 and CDR2 from the germline V gene are MNHNS and SASEGT. CDR3 length equals 13 residues. The CDR3 coding sequence is TGTGCCAGCAGTCTGACAGGGCAGACTGAAGCTTTCTTT. Translation gives CASSLTGQTEAFF.

The J gene is TRBJ1-4, the V gene TRBV19; D remains unclear. This CDR3 is 15 amino acids long. Looked up from germline, CDR1 is LNHDA and CDR2 is SQIVND (reference sequence). V gave up 5 bases and J gave up 0 bases, with 10 bases separating them. CDR3 sequence (DNA): TGTGCCAGTAGTCCACGTGGGGCAACTAATGAAAAACTGTTTTTT. Protein sequence: CASSPRGATNEKLFF.

As for this clone: At one boundary the junction diverges from the germline segment, which might be a read error. The sample carries other DNA sequences with the same CDR3. The gene calls are TRBV28 and TRBJ2-6, with D possibly being TRBD1 or TRBD2 (5 bases each). The CDR3 extends over 15 amino acids. Per germline, CDR1 MDHEN and CDR2 SYDVKM. The CDR3, as DNA: TGTGCCAGCAGAAGAGGGAGCTCTGGGGCCAACGTCCTAACTTTC. This translates into CASRRGSSGANVLTF.

The rearrangement uses TRBV6-5 and TRBJ2-1; the D is unclear. Germline V gene lookup returns CDR1 MNHEY and CDR2 SVGAGI. This CDR3 contains 13 residues. Trimming cost V 4 bases and J 12 bases, with 16 bases left between them. For the CDR3, the DNA is TGTGCCAGCAGTTCCTCCTGGAAAGTAGTGCAGTTCTTC. Translated: CASSSSWKVVQFF.

CDR3 nucleotide sequence: TGTGCCAGCAGATATTGGGGGTCGGGGAACACTGAAGCTTTCTTT. Protein product: CASRYWGSGNTEAFF. This sequence joins TRBV6-5 and TRBJ1-1; D might be TRBD1 (5 bases). Germline V gene lookup returns CDR1 MNHEY and CDR2 SVGAGI. CDR3 size: 15 residues. V lost 6 bases and J 1 base, leaving 15 bases between the germline ends.

The rearrangement uses TRBV5-5 and TRBJ1-1; D uncertain. V was cut by 6 bases and J by 0 bases, with 9 bases left in between. CDR3 length: 13 residues. CDR1 is SGHKS and CDR2 is YYEKEE in the germline V gene (reference sequence). CDR3 region: CASMRDLNTEAFF. CDR3 DNA sequence: TGTGCCAGCATGCGGGATTTGAACACTGAAGCTTTCTTT.

This sequence joins TRBV11-2 and TRBJ2-5; TRBD1 matches at 7 bases. Germline V lookup: CDR1 SGHAT, CDR2 FQNNGV. This CDR3 is 15 amino acids long. V was pared by 4 bases and J by 1 base, with 6 bases of the junction left unmatched. CDR3 nucleotide sequence: TGTGCCAGCAGCTCTTCGGGGACAGTCCAAGAGACCCAGTACTTC. Translation gives CASSSSGTVQETQYF.

J is TRBJ2-7 and V is TRBV11-2; perhaps TRBD1 as D (6 bases). CDR1 and CDR2 (germline): SGHAT, FQNNGV. V lost 5 bases, J lost 2 bases, and 22 bases lay in between. This CDR3 spans 17 amino acids. The CDR3 DNA reads TGTGCCAGCAGCCGGGCCGGGATTATGGGGGCCCCCTACGAGCAGTACTTC. This encodes CASSRAGIMGAPYEQYF.

The chain links TRBV5-6 to TRBJ2-7, with D unresolved. In germline, CDR1 is SGHDT, CDR2 YYEEEE. The V end lost 1 base, the J end lost 7 bases, and 9 bases lay between the germline ends. The CDR3 is 12 amino acids. For the CDR3, the DNA is TGTGCCAGCAGCTTGAGGCAAGCAGAGCAGTACTTC. Translating it yields CASSLRQAEQYF.

The chain joins TRBV18 to TRBJ2-5, with D perhaps matching TRBD1 (5 bases). V lost 3 bases, J lost 0 bases, and 8 bases lay in between. Germline CDR1 KGHSH, CDR2 LQKENI. The CDR3 contains 14 residues. In nucleotides, the CDR3 is TGTGCCAGCTCACCGTCAGGGAACCAAGAGACCCAGTACTTC. Its protein is CASSPSGNQETQYF.

The chain is built from TRBV11-2 and TRBJ2-7; 7 bases match TRBD1. Per germline, CDR1 SGHAT and CDR2 FQNNGV. The CDR3 totals 14 residues. With 3 bases clipped from V and 4 bases from J, the junction kept 6 bases outside the gene matches. The CDR3 protein is CASSFRDRRYEQYF. The CDR3 nucleotides are TGTGCCAGCAGCTTCCGGGACAGACGATACGAGCAGTACTTC. The variable domain in full, completed from reference TRBV11-2 and TRBJ2-7, reads EAGVAQSPRYKIIEKRQSVAFWCNPISGHATLYWYQQILGQGPKLLIQFQNNGVVDDSQLPKDRFSAERLKGVDSTLKIQPAKLEDSAVYLCASSFRDRRYEQYFGPGTRLTVT.

The genes are TRBV9 and TRBJ2-1; D is undetermined. The ends were cut back, 3 bases at V and 4 bases at J, with 8 bases in the middle. From germline, CDR1 is SGDLS and CDR2 YYNGEE. The CDR3 loop spans 13 amino acids. The CDR3 coding sequence is TGTGCCAGCAGCGAGGCGGATTACAATGAGCAGTTCTTC. Protein product: CASSEADYNEQFF.